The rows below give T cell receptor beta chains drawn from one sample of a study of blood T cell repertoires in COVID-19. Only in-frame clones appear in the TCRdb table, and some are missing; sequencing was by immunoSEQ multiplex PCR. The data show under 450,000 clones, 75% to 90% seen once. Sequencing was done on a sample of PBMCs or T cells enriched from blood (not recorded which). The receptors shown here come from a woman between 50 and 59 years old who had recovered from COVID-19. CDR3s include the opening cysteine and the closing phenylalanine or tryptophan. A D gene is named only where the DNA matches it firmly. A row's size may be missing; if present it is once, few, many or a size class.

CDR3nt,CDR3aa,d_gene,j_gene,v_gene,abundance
TGTGCCTGGAGTGTAGGGGATGGAATCTATGGCTACACCTTC,CAWSVGDGIYGYTF,NA,TRBJ1-2,TRBV30,NA
TGCAGCGTTGATGGTGGGCGATCGTTTGGCTACACCTTC,CSVDGGRSFGYTF,NA,TRBJ1-2,TRBV29-1,once
TGTGCCAGCAGTTTATTAGCCTACAATGAGCAGTTCTTC,CASSLLAYNEQFF,NA,TRBJ2-1,TRBV12-3/TRBV12-4,once
TGTGCCAGCAGCAAGGATGGGCCTGAAGCTTTCTTT,CASSKDGPEAFF,NA,TRBJ1-1,TRBV5-6,NA
TGCGCCAGCAGCTTGGGGGGACTCCTATCCCTAAATTCACCCCTCCACTTT,CASSLGGLLSLNSPLHF,NA,TRBJ1-6,TRBV5-1,NA
TGTGCCAGTAGTGTATCCGGGATGACAGGGGCTAACTATGGCTACACCTTC,CASSVSGMTGANYGYTF,TRBD1,TRBJ1-2,TRBV19,NA
TGTGCCTGGAGTGTCGGGTTTACCTACGAGCAGTACTTC,CAWSVGFTYEQYF,NA,TRBJ2-7,TRBV30,NA
TGTGCCAGCTCACCATCGAGGGAAGGTGGCTACACCTTC,CASSPSREGGYTF,NA,TRBJ1-2,TRBV18,NA
TGTGCCAGCAGCCCCGGGCTAGCGGGAGGCGAGCAGTACTTC,CASSPGLAGGEQYF,TRBD2,TRBJ2-7,TRBV7-3,NA
TGTGCCAGCAGCTTACAGGGGAACTATGGCTACACCTTC,CASSLQGNYGYTF,NA,TRBJ1-2,TRBV7-8,NA
TGTGCCAGCAGTCCCTCCAGTTTCGAGCAGTACTTC,CASSPSSFEQYF,NA,TRBJ2-7,TRBV6-2/TRBV6-3,once
TGCGCCAGCAGTAAAACGGGGGGATACAATGAGCAGTTCTTC,CASSKTGGYNEQFF,TRBD2,TRBJ2-1,TRBV5-1,NA
TGCGCCAGCAGCCAAGACGCAGGGGGCTACACTGAAGCTTTCTTT,CASSQDAGGYTEAFF,TRBD1,TRBJ1-1,TRBV4-3,NA
TGTGCCAGCAGTTACTCTCGGACTAGTAATATAGAGACCCAGTACTTC,CASSYSRTSNIETQYF,TRBD2,TRBJ2-5,TRBV6-6,NA
TGTGCCAGCAGCTTGGAACTAGCGGGACCCTACAATGAGCAGTTCTTC,CASSLELAGPYNEQFF,TRBD2,TRBJ2-1,TRBV5-4,NA
TGTGCCAGCAGCCAAGATGCACAGGGAGCTAACAATCAGCCCCAGCATTTT,CASSQDAQGANNQPQHF,NA,TRBJ1-5,TRBV4-2,NA
TGCGCCAGCAGCCAGGGACATCTCTATGGCTACACCTTC,CASSQGHLYGYTF,NA,TRBJ1-2,TRBV5-1,few
TGTGCCAGCACCCCGGAGTTTGGCGAAATATCTGGAAACACCATATATTTT,CASTPEFGEISGNTIYF,NA,TRBJ1-3,TRBV7-9,NA
TGTGCCAGCAGTTTTCAGGCCCCGGCTGGCTACACCTTC,CASSFQAPAGYTF,NA,TRBJ1-2,TRBV6-5,NA
TGTGCCAGCAGTTTACGTCAGGGACTAGCGGGGGGGCCGGCCGGGGAGCTGTTTTTT,CASSLRQGLAGGPAGELFF,TRBD2,TRBJ2-2,TRBV28,NA
TGCGCCAGCAGCTTGGTGTCAGGGGGCATAGGCACTGAAGCTTTCTTT,CASSLVSGGIGTEAFF,TRBD1,TRBJ1-1,TRBV5-1,NA
TGTGCCAGCAGTGATAGCAAACAGGACACCGAGCAGTTCTTC,CASSDSKQDTEQFF,NA,TRBJ2-1,TRBV27,NA
TGTGCCAGCAGATCCACCGGGACAGGGCCCGACACCATATATTTT,CASRSTGTGPDTIYF,TRBD1,TRBJ1-3,TRBV2,NA
TGCGCCAGCAGCTCAGGACTGGAAAACATTCAGTACTTC,CASSSGLENIQYF,NA,TRBJ2-4,TRBV5-1,NA
TGTGCCAGCAGTTTGCCCGGACTAGCGGGAGTTGAGCAGTTCTTC,CASSLPGLAGVEQFF,TRBD2,TRBJ2-1,TRBV27,NA
TGTGCCAGCAGATTCGGACTAGCGGGACGGGGGGAGCAGTACTTC,CASRFGLAGRGEQYF,TRBD2,TRBJ2-7,TRBV3-1/TRBV3-2,NA
TGCAGTGCTAGTCTGGCGGGTTCCTACAATGAGCAGTTCTTC,CSASLAGSYNEQFF,NA,TRBJ2-1,TRBV20-1,NA
TGTGCCTGGAGTCATTATCGGCCGGGACTAGCGGGACGGAATGAGCAGTTCTTC,CAWSHYRPGLAGRNEQFF,TRBD2,TRBJ2-1,TRBV30,NA
TGTGCCAGCAGCCAACAGGGGGCTAACTATGGCTACACCTTC,CASSQQGANYGYTF,TRBD1,TRBJ1-2,TRBV7-2,NA
TGTGCCAGTAGTCGGGCGGACATTTTCCTAATGAACACTGAAGCTTTCTTT,CASSRADIFLMNTEAFF,NA,TRBJ1-1,TRBV19,NA
TGCGCCAGCAGCCCCTCTGGGGAGGGCATCTACGAGCAGTACTTC,CASSPSGEGIYEQYF,TRBD2,TRBJ2-7,TRBV5-1,NA
TGTGCCAGCAGTGAAGTTAACATAATTCGAGATACGCAGTATTTT,CASSEVNIIRDTQYF,NA,TRBJ2-3,TRBV2,NA
TGTGCCAGCACCTCCGGGACAGTAAGTGGCTACACCTTC,CASTSGTVSGYTF,TRBD1,TRBJ1-2,TRBV11-2,NA
TGTGCCAGCAGTTACTCGATTCTCAGGAGCGGGACAGGGTGGTACAATCAGCCCCAGCATTTT,CASSYSILRSGTGWYNQPQHF,TRBD1,TRBJ1-5,TRBV6-2/TRBV6-3,NA
TGCGCCAGCAGCATCGAACAGGGCGGCTATGGCTACACCTTC,CASSIEQGGYGYTF,NA,TRBJ1-2,TRBV5-1,NA
TGCGCCAGCAGCCAAGACAGGGTTTTAGGCTATGGCTACACCTTC,CASSQDRVLGYGYTF,NA,TRBJ1-2,TRBV4-3,NA
TGTGCCAGCTCACCCCGCTCGGGGGCCGGGGAGCTGTTTTTT,CASSPRSGAGELFF,NA,TRBJ2-2,TRBV18,few
TGTGCCAGCTCACCAGTTTCGGGGGGCCCCACAGATACGCAGTATTTT,CASSPVSGGPTDTQYF,NA,TRBJ2-3,TRBV18,NA
TGTGCCAGCAGTTCAGGACCGGGACAGGGGGGAGAGACCCAGTACTTC,CASSSGPGQGGETQYF,TRBD1,TRBJ2-5,TRBV6-5,NA
TGTGCCAGCAGCGTAGACGGCAATGAGCAGTTCTTC,CASSVDGNEQFF,NA,TRBJ2-1,TRBV9,NA
TGTGCCAGCAGTTCTCAAGAGAAGTTAAACACCATATATTTT,CASSSQEKLNTIYF,NA,TRBJ1-3,TRBV28,NA